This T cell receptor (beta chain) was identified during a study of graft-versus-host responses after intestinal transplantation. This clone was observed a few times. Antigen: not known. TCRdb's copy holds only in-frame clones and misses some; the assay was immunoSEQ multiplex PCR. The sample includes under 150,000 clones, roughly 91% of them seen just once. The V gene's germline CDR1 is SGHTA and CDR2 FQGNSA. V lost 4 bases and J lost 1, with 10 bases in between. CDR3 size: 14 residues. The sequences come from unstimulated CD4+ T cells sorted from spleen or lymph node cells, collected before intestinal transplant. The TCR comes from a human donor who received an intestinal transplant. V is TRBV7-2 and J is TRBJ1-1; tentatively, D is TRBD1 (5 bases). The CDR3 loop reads CASSSLRGNTEAFF. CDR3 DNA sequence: TGTGCCAGCAGCTCGTTGAGGGGGAACACTGAAGCTTTCTTT.